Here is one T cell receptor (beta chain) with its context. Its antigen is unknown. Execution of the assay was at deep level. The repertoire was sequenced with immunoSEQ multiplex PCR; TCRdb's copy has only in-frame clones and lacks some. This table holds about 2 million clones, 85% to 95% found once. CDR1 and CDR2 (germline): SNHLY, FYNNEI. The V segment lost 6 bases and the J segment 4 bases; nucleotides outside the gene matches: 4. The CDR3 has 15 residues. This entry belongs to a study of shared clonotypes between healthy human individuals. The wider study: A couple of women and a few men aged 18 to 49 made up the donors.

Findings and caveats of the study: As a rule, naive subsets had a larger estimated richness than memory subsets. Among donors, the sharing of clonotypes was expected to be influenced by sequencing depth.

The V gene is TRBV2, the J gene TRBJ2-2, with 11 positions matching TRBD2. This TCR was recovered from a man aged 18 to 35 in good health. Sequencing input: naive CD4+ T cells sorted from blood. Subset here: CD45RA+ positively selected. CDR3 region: CASRMGTSGTGELFF. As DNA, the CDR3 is TGTGCCAGCAGGATGGGGACTAGCGGCACCGGGGAGCTGTTTTTT.